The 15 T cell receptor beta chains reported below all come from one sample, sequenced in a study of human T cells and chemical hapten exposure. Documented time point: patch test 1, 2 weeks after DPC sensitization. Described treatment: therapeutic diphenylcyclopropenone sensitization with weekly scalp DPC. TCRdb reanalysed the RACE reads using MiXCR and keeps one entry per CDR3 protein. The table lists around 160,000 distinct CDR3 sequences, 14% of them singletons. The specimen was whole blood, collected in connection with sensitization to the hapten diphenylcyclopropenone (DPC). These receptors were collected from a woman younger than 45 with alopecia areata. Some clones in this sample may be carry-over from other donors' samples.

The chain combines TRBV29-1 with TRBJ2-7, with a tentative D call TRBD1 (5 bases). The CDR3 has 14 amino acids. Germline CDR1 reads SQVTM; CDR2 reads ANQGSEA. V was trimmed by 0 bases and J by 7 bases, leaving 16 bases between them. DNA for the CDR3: TGCAGCGTTGAAGAAATTCTCAGGGTAGGGGAGCAGTACTTC. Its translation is CSVEEILRVGEQYF.

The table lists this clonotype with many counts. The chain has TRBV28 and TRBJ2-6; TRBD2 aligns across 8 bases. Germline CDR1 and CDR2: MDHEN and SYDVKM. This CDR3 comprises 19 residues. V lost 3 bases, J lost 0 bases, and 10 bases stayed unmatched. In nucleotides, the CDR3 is TGTGCCAGCAGTTTTTTAGCGGGACACCTAGACTCTGGGGCCAACGTCCTGACTTTC. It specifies CASSFLAGHLDSGANVLTF.

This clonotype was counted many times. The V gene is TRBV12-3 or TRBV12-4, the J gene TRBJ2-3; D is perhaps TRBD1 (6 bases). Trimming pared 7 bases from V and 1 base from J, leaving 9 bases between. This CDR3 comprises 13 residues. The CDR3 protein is CASTRTGTDTQYF. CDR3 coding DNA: TGTGCCAGCACCCGGACAGGCACAGATACGCAGTATTTT.

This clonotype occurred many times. CDR3 sequence reads: CAIRPGGPSDTQYF. The CDR3 region has the DNA TGTGCCATCAGGCCGGGGGGGCCCTCAGATACGCAGTATTTT. This chain connects TRBV10-3 to TRBJ2-3; 8 bases are a match to TRBD2. The CDR3 sequence is 14 residues long. V was pared by 6 bases and J by 4 bases, with 6 bases of the junction left unmatched. The germline gives CDR1 ENHRY, CDR2 SYGVKD.

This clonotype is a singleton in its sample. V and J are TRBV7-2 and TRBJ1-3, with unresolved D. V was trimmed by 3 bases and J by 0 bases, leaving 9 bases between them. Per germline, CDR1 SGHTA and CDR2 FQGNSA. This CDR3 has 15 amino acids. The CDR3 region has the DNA TGTGCCAGCAGCTTTACCACCTTCTCTGGAAACACCATATATTTT. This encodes CASSFTTFSGNTIYF. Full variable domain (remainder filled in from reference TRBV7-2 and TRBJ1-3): GAGVSQSPSNKVTEKGKDVELRCDPISGHTALYWYRQSLGQGLEFLIYFQGNSAPDKSGLPSDRFSAERTGGSVSTLTIQRTQQEDSAVYLCASSFTTFSGNTIYFGEGSWLTVV.

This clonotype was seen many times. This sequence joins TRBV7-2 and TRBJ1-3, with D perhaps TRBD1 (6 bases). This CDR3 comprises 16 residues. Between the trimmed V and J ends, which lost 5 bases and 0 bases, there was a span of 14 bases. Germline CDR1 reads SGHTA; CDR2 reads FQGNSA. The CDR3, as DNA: TGTGCCAGCAGCCCCACGAGGGACAACTCTGGAAACACCATATATTTT. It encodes CASSPTRDNSGNTIYF.

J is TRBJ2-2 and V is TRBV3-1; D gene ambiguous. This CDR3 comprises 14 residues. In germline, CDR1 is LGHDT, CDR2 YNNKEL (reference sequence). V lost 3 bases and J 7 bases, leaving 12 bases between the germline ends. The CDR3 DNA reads TGTGCCAGCAGCCATCTCCACCTTGGCGGGGAGCTGTTTTTT. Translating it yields CASSHLHLGGELFF.

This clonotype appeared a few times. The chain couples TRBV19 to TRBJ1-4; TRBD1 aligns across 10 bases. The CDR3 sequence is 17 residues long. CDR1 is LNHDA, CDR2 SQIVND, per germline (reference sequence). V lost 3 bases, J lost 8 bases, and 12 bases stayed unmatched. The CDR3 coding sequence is TGTGCCAGTAGTATCGGCCGGACAGGGGGTGAAGGAGAAAAACTGTTTTTT. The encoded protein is CASSIGRTGGEGEKLFF.

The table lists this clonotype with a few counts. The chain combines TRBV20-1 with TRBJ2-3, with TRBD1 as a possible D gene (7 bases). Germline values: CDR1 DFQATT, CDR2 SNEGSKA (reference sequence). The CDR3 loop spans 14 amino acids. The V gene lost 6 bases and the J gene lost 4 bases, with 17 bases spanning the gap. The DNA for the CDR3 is TGCAGTGCCCAAGGCGGCAGGGGGGCAGATACGCAGTATTTT. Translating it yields CSAQGGRGADTQYF.

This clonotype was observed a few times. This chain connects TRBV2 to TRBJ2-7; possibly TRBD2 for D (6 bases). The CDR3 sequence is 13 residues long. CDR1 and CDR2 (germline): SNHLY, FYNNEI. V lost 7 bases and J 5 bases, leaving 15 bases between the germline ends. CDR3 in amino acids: CASTWDSPDEQYF. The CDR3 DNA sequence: TGTGCCAGCACATGGGACTCACCCGACGAGCAGTACTTC. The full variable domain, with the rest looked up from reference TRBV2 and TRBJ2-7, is EPEVTQTPSHQVTQMGQEVILRCVPISNHLYFYWYRQILGQKVEFLVSFYNNEISEKSEIFDDQFSVERPDGSNFTLKIRSTKLEDSAMYFCASTWDSPDEQYFGPGTRLTVT.

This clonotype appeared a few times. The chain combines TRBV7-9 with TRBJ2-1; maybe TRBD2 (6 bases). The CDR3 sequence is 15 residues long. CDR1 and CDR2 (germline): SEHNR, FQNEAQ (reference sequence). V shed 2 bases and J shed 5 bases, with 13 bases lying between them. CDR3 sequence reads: CASSLLAGWDNEQFF. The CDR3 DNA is TGTGCCAGCAGCTTATTGGCGGGATGGGACAATGAGCAGTTCTTC.

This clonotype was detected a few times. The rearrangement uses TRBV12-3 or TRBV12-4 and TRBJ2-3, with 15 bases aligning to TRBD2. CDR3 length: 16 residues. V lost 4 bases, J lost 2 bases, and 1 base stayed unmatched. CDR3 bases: TGTGCCAGCAGTTGGACTAGCGGGAGGGCCACAGATACGCAGTATTTT. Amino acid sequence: CASSWTSGRATDTQYF.

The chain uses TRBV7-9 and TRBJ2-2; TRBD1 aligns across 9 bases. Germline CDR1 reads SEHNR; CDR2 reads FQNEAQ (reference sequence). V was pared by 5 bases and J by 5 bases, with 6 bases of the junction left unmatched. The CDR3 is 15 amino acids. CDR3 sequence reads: CASSPWDRETGELFF. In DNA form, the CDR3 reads TGTGCCAGCAGCCCCTGGGACAGGGAAACCGGGGAGCTGTTTTTT.

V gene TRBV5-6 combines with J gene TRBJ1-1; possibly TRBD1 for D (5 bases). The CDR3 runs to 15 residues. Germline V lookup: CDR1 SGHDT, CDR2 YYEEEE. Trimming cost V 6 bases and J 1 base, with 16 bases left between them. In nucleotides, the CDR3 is TGTGCCAGCAACACGAGGGGAGCGGGGAACACTGAAGCTTTCTTT. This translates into CASNTRGAGNTEAFF.

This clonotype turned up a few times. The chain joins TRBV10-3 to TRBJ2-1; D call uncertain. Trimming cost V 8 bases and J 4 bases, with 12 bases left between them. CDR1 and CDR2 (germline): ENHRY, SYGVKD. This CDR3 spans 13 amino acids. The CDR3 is CAISGLDYNEQFF. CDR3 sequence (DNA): TGTGCCATCTCGGGTCTCGATTACAATGAGCAGTTCTTC.